This T cell receptor beta chain emerged from a study of CD8 T cells in Susac syndrome. RNA was extracted with the RNeasy kit, and a quantity of roughly 0.5 to 1 ug was reverse transcribed using random hexamers. TCRdb re-derived calls from the immunoSEQ multiplex PCR reads in MiXCR, one entry per CDR3 protein. Of about 130,000 distinct CDR3 sequences in the sample, around 94% were seen once. This sequence was found in a human donor in good health. Source material: CD4+ T cells from PBMCs.

The CDR3 DNA follows: TGTGCCAGCTGGGACAGACTGAACACTGAAGCTTTCTTT. It codes for CASWDRLNTEAFF. This chain uses TRBV25-1 with TRBJ1-1; 7 bases are shared with TRBD1. CDR1 MGHDK and CDR2 SYGVNS come from the germline V gene. J gave up 0 bases and V 8 bases, and 3 bases lay outside the gene matches. There are 13 residues in the CDR3.